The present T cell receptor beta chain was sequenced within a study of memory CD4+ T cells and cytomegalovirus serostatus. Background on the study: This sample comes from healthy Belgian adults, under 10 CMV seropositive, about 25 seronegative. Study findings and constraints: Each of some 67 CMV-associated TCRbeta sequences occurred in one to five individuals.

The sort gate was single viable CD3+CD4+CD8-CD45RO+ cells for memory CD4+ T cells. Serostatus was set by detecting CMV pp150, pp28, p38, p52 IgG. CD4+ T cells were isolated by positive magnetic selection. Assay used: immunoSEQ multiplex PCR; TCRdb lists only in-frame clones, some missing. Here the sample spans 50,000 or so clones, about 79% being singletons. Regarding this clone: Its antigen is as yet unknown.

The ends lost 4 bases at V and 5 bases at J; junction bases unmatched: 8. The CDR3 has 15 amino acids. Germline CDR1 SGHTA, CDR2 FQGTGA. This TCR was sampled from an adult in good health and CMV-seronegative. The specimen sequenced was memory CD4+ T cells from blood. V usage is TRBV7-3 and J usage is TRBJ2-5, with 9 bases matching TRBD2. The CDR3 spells CASSSEVAGVETQYF. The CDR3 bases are TGTGCCAGCAGCTCCGAGGTAGCGGGGGTGGAGACCCAGTACTTC.